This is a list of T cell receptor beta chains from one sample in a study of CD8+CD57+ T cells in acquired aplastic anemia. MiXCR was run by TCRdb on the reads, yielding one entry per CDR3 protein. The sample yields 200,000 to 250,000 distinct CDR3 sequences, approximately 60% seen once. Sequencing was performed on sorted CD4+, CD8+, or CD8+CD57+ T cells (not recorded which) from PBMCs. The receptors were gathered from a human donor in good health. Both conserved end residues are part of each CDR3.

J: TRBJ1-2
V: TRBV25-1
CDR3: CASSDGWGGYTF

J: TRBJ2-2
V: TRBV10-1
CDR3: CARGQNTGELFF

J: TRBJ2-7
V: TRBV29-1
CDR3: CSVTGLHSYEQYF

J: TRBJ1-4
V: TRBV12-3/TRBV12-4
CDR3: CASSHLLSSEKLFF

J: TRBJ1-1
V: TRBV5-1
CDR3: CASSLVGTSNTEAFF

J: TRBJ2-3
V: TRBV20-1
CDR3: CSAPLAGAKDTQYF

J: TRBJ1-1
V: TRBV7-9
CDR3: CASRSVTEAFF

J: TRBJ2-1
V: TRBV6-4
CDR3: CASSSTSGGAYNEQFF

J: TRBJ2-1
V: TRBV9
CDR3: CASSVEAGGGSEQFF

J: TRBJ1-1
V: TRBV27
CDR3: CASSLTPTGTEAFF

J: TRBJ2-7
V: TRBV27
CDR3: CASSPGGSSYEQYF

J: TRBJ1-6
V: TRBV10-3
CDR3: CAIKDTQSRNSPLHF

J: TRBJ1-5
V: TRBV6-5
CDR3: CASSNRDRANQPQHF

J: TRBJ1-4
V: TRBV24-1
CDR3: CATSEAGGEKLFF

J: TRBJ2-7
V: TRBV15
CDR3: CATSRARDSSYEQYF

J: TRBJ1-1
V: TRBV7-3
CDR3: CASSLTGSAEAFF

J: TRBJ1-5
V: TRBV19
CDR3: CASGLGNQHQHF